This T cell receptor beta chain was captured by sequencing in a study of neoadjuvant nivolumab and ipilimumab in lung cancer. Findings and limits, study-wide: TCR richness and clonality were higher in tumors than adjacent uninvolved lung.

Points on this clone: Its specificity is unknown.

Germline values: CDR1 MNHEY, CDR2 SMNVEV (reference sequence). The CDR3 has 15 residues. V was cut by 7 bases and J by 4 bases, with 20 bases left in between. Sequenced by immunoSEQ multiplex PCR; TCRdb stores in-frame clones only, minus some. The sample gives 39,000 or so clones, about 88% of which show up once; 2.5% to 3.5% is in the top ten. This clonotype originated in an adult with non-small cell lung cancer. The V gene is TRBV27, the J gene TRBJ2-7; maybe TRBD1 (6 bases). Sequenced here: peripheral blood, sampled before neoadjuvant nivolumab, alone or with ipilimumab. The CDR3 reads CASIGTRGALYEQYF. CDR3 sequence (DNA): TGTGCCAGCATCGGGACAAGAGGGGCCTTATACGAGCAGTACTTC.